This T cell receptor (beta chain) was captured in a study of shared clonotypes between healthy human individuals. Study-wide points: The study found lower generation probabilities in non-shared clonotypes than in those shared by all four donors. Investigators collected only blood, and repertoires in tissues likely differ.

Worth noting for this clone: Antigen specificity is unknown.

Roughly 210 ng DNA, 30,000 or so T cell genomes, went into each sorted-subset replicate PCR. The assay was immunoSEQ multiplex PCR, and TCRdb's table has in-frame clones only and misses some. The table includes fewer than 3 million clones, 80% to 95% detected once. The sequence came from a man aged 18 to 29 in good health. Some clones in this sample may be carry-over from other donors' samples. Sequencing input: naive CD4+ T cells from PBMCs. The subset was: CD45RA+ positively selected.

The CDR3 DNA reads as TGTGCCAGCAGTACTCGAGGGGGAGGGAACGAGCAGTACTTC. As protein: CASSTRGGGNEQYF. The rearrangement uses TRBV28 and TRBJ2-7; D is possibly TRBD2 (7 bases). CDR1 is MDHEN and CDR2 is SYDVKM in the germline V gene. Trimming pared 5 bases from V and 5 bases from J, leaving 16 bases between. This CDR3 has 14 amino acids.